These 15 T cell receptor beta chains share one sample of origin, sequenced in a study of beta chain features in type 1 diabetes. Overall study results and limits: Shortening that was moderate but significant affected the TCRB CDR3s of Type 1 diabetes patients in all four CD4+ subsets.

Antigen specificity for these receptors is unknown. Expressed TCRB transcripts were sequenced after all isolated RNA was converted to cDNA. The table came from immunoSEQ multiplex PCR; TCRdb's copy has only in-frame clones and leaves some out. The data hold about 370,000 clones, with 8% to 10% observed a single time. What was sequenced was central memory CD4+ T cells from blood. The receptors stem from a man aged 25 to 40 with type 1 diabetes.

This clone showed up just a few times. The chain recombines TRBV2 with TRBJ1-2; 7 nucleotides agree with TRBD1. The length of the CDR3 is 12 residues. CDR1 and CDR2 (germline): SNHLY, FYNNEI. Unmatched junction bases numbered 4, after V lost 6 bases and J lost 6 bases. DNA of the CDR3: TGTGCCAGCAGGACCGGGACAGATGGCTACACCTTC. It translates to CASRTGTDGYTF.

The table lists this clone with a few counts. V and J are TRBV25-1 and TRBJ1-2, with a possible D match to TRBD1 (6 bases). Trimming took off 5 bases at V and 5 bases at J, with 18 bases between the two ends. Germline CDR1 is MGHDK and CDR2 is SYGVNS. This CDR3 comprises 15 residues. CDR3 bases: TGTGCCAGCAGTCCCCCGGGGGCTTATGGATATGGCTACACCTTC. This codes for CASSPPGAYGYGYTF.

This clone was seen at least ten times. The chain links TRBV7-9 to TRBJ1-3; D gene uncertain. Trimming removed 5 bases from V and 0 bases from J, with 8 bases in between. CDR1 and CDR2 (germline): SEHNR, FQNEAQ (reference sequence). This CDR3 has 14 residues. The CDR3 nucleotides read TGTGCCAGCAGCACACAGAGCTCTGGAAACACCATATATTTT. Amino acids: CASSTQSSGNTIYF. Full variable domain (missing parts from reference TRBV7-9 and TRBJ1-3): DTGVSQNPRHKITKRGQNVTFRCDPISEHNRLYWYRQTLGQGPEFLTYFQNEAQLEKSRLLSDRFSAERPKGSFSTLEIQRTEQGDSAMYLCASSTQSSGNTIYFGEGSWLTVV.

This sequence joins TRBV6-1 and TRBJ2-7; TRBD1 or TRBD2 may be the D gene (5 bases each). Looked up from germline, CDR1 is MNHNS and CDR2 is SASEGT. There are 14 residues in the CDR3. V shed 7 bases and J shed 0 bases, with 13 bases lying between them. DNA of the CDR3: TGTGCCAGCACGGTGGCAGGGAGCTCCTACGAGCAGTACTTC. This gives the protein CASTVAGSSYEQYF.

This clone was seen only a few times. The chain carries TRBV2 and TRBJ2-2; no definite D call. This CDR3 is built from 12 residues. Germline V lookup: CDR1 SNHLY, CDR2 FYNNEI. Trimming left V 3 bases short and J 2 bases short, with 1 base between. The CDR3 here is CASSDNTGELFF. In DNA, the CDR3 is TGTGCCAGCAGTGACAACACCGGGGAGCTGTTTTTT.

This clone has a handful of counts. The V and J genes are TRBV5-4 and TRBJ2-1, with TRBD2 matching 8 bases. The CDR3 is 15 amino acids. Trimming removed 1 base from V and 6 bases from J; junction bases left unmatched: 6. The germline V gene encodes CDR1 SGHNT and CDR2 YYREEE (reference sequence). The CDR3 protein is CASSLIAGGGNEQFF. The CDR3 region has the DNA TGTGCCAGCAGCTTGATTGCGGGGGGAGGCAATGAGCAGTTCTTC.

This chain joins TRBV19 and TRBJ2-1; D is unresolved. CDR1 and CDR2 (germline): LNHDA, SQIVND (reference sequence). The CDR3 consists of 14 residues. V lost 0 bases to trimming and J lost 3 bases, with 6 bases between them. The CDR3 bases are TGTGCCAGTAGTATAGACAGCTTCTACAATGAGCAGTTCTTC. Encoded protein: CASSIDSFYNEQFF.

The table lists this clone with a few counts. This chain uses TRBV19 with TRBJ2-1, with TRBD2 as a possible D gene (5 bases). CDR1 is LNHDA, CDR2 SQIVND, per germline (reference sequence). Trimming took off 1 base at V and 8 bases at J, with 12 bases between the two ends. The CDR3 has 14 amino acids. CDR3 DNA sequence: TGTGCCAGTAGTATAGCGGATGGGCGGGATGAGCAGTTCTTC. Its translation is CASSIADGRDEQFF.

This clone has more than one count but fewer than ten. The chain couples TRBV4-3 to TRBJ2-7; D assignment may be TRBD1 or TRBD2 (5 bases each). Germline CDR1 reads LGHNA; CDR2 reads YSLEER. V gave up 1 base and J gave up 0 bases, with 19 bases separating them. The CDR3 is 18 residues long. CDR3 loop: CASSQAYSPGALSYEQYF. The CDR3 DNA reads as TGCGCCAGCAGCCAAGCCTATTCCCCCGGGGCTCTCTCCTACGAGCAGTACTTC.

The CDR3 DNA is TGTGCCAGCAGCTTGGAAATAGGGATGAACACTGAAGCTTTCTTT. It translates to CASSLEIGMNTEAFF. V gene TRBV5-4 combines with J gene TRBJ1-1; D remains ambiguous. V lost 0 bases to trimming and J lost 0 bases, with 9 bases between them. Germline V CDR1 and CDR2: SGHNT, YYREEE (reference sequence). This CDR3 is 15 amino acids long.

This chain uses TRBV5-1 with TRBJ2-5; tentative D call: TRBD1 (5 bases). The V gene lost 4 bases and the J gene lost 2 bases, with 15 bases spanning the gap. Germline V CDR1 and CDR2: SGHRS, YFSETQ. The CDR3 is 15 amino acids. CDR3 residues: CASSPLTGEQETQYF. In DNA, the CDR3 is TGCGCCAGCAGCCCTTTAACAGGAGAGCAAGAGACCCAGTACTTC.

This clone was counted a few times. The chain couples TRBV11-2 to TRBJ2-7; either TRBD1 or TRBD2 may fit D (5 bases each). The CDR3 consists of 15 residues. The germline V gene has CDR1 SGHAT and CDR2 FQNNGV. V was shortened by 5 bases and J by 5 bases, with 19 bases between the two germline ends. The CDR3 region is CASSPPEGYTHEQYF. In DNA form, the CDR3 reads TGTGCCAGCAGCCCCCCTGAGGGGTATACTCACGAGCAGTACTTC.

A few counts support this clone. V and J are TRBV7-3 and TRBJ2-3; 8 bases align to TRBD1. V gave up 2 bases and J gave up 6 bases; unmatched junction bases: 1. CDR1 and CDR2 from the germline V gene are SGHTA and FQGTGA. The CDR3 length is 13 residues. The DNA of the CDR3 is TGTGCCAGCAGCTTAGGACAGGGTGATACGCAGTATTTT. Encoded protein: CASSLGQGDTQYF.

The chain joins TRBV27 to TRBJ2-1, with D possibly being TRBD1 or TRBD2 (5 bases each). The germline V gene encodes CDR1 MNHEY and CDR2 SMNVEV (reference sequence). The CDR3 totals 16 residues. Trimming took off 2 bases at V and 4 bases at J, with 15 bases between the two ends. CDR3 sequence: CASSLIGAHPYNEQFF. In DNA, the CDR3 is TGTGCCAGCAGTTTAATCGGGGCCCATCCGTACAATGAGCAGTTCTTC.

This clone was seen ten or more times. V and J are TRBV19 and TRBJ2-1, with D maybe TRBD1 (5 bases). The V and J ends lost 5 bases and 4 bases respectively, with 18 bases between them. Germline CDR1 reads LNHDA; CDR2 reads SQIVND (reference sequence). This CDR3 has 16 amino acids. CDR3 coding DNA: TGTGCCAGTAGTTCACCACCAGGGCGGAGATACAATGAGCAGTTCTTC. Translating it yields CASSSPPGRRYNEQFF.